This T cell receptor beta chain derives from a study of human T cells and chemical hapten exposure. Background on the study: Researchers reported sensitizing a 2 cm by 2 cm upper inner arm skin site with 2% DPC. Diphenylcyclopropenone was administered weekly to the scalp of patients throughout the roughly 25-week study.

This clonotype was counted many times. CDR1 and CDR2 (germline): SQVTM, ANQGSEA. CDR3 length equals 13 residues. Losses at the gene ends were 3 bases for V and 6 bases for J; bases not matched to a gene: 8. Noted time point: patch test 1, 2 weeks after DPC sensitization. Treatment reported: therapeutic diphenylcyclopropenone sensitization with weekly scalp DPC. As the library was built, unique molecular identifiers were attached to individual cDNA molecules. One entry per CDR3 protein results from TCRdb running MiXCR on the RACE reads. This sample has approximately 110,000 distinct CDR3 sequences, with approximately 9.9% found just once.

The chain links TRBV29-1 to TRBJ2-7, with TRBD2 identical over 7 bases. The receptor comes from a woman between 40 and 55 years old with alopecia areata. Some clones in this sample may be carry-over from other donors' samples. Sequencing was performed on whole blood, taken in connection with sensitization to the hapten diphenylcyclopropenone (DPC). The DNA for the CDR3 is TGCAGCGTTGAGTGGGAGGGGAAAAGCGAGCAGTACTTC. Translated, it gives CSVEWEGKSEQYF.